This T cell receptor beta chain was observed in a study of cytomegalovirus exposure and HLA in healthy donors. Broader study findings: The study listed under 200 cytomegalovirus-associated TCR beta chains.

Comments on this clone: No antigen is known for it.

It was with 60 Vbeta and 13 Jbeta primers that the PCR ran. The repertoire was sequenced with immunoSEQ multiplex PCR; TCRdb's copy has only in-frame clones and lacks some. The data show about 140,000 clones, roughly 80% seen once. The sequenced sample consisted of PBMCs. The TCR comes from a woman between 45 and 60 years old in good health and CMV-seropositive.

CDR3 amino acids: CASKGGLDSPLHF. The CDR3 DNA sequence: TGTGCCAGTAAGGGGGGGTTAGATTCACCCCTCCACTTT. The genes are TRBV6-5 and TRBJ1-6, with D possibly being TRBD1 (6 bases). V lost 9 bases to trimming and J lost 8 bases, with 14 bases between them. The CDR3 has 13 amino acids. Germline V gene data show CDR1 as MNHEY and CDR2 as SVGAGI.